This T cell receptor beta chain derives from a study of PD-L1 blockade in urothelial cancer. In the study overall: At 3 weeks after treatment start (second dose) and again at 6 weeks, blood was analyzed. Among blood samples, the median T cell count was some 140,000.

Germline V gene lookup returns CDR1 GTSNPN and CDR2 SVGIG (reference sequence). J gave up 0 bases and V 2 bases, and 8 bases lay outside the gene matches. The length of the CDR3 is 16 residues. Synthetic spike-ins, TCR analog templates, were added into each PCR. TCRdb's table, derived via immunoSEQ multiplex PCR, lists solely in-frame clones and lacks some. This table holds more than 45,000 clones, 75% to 90% found once. The sample here was PBMCs, taken around atezolizumab (anti-PD-L1) treatment. The rearrangement joins TRBV30 to TRBJ2-7; 9 nucleotides match TRBD1. The receptor was derived from a man between 60 and 75 years old with urothelial cancer. The CDR3 nucleotides are TGTGCCTGGAGTCCATGGGGGGACAGGGCCTCCTACGAGCAGTACTTC. Residues: CAWSPWGDRASYEQYF. Supplemented by reference TRBV30 and TRBJ2-7, the full variable domain reads SQTIHQWPATLVQPVGSPLSLECTVEGTSNPNLYWYRQAAGRGLQLLFYSVGIGQISSEVPQNLSASRPQDRQFILSSKKLLLSDSGFYLCAWSPWGDRASYEQYFGPGTRLTVT.